The clone carrying this TCR beta chain was observed many times. The sample's time point: after trial treatment. The treatment: LDRT plus nivolumab, ipilimumab, low-dose cyclophosphamide and aspirin (RACIN trial). Treatment combined nivolumab, ipilimumab, aspirin, low-dose cyclophosphamide and low-dose radiotherapy in a dose-escalation trial. Tumors of eligible patients were advanced, solid and lacking tumor-infiltrating lymphocytes. The source of the sample is a study of low-dose radiotherapy and immunotherapy resistance in tumors. With TRAV- and TRBV-specific primers, first-strand cDNA was made, covering the alpha and beta chains. With a constant-region primer and a V-primer adapter, TCRs were subjected to roughly 18 PCR cycles of amplification. TCRdb re-derived calls from the reads in MiXCR, one entry per CDR3 protein. The sample lists more than 70,000 distinct CDR3 sequences, 20% to 25% occurring once.

The V gene's germline CDR1 is SGHRS and CDR2 YFSETQ. The CDR3 spans 16 residues. V lost 4 bases, J lost 0 bases, and 7 bases stayed unmatched. The rearrangement uses TRBV5-1 and TRBJ2-7, with 10 bases matching TRBD1. This specimen consisted of PBMCs, obtained after low-dose radiotherapy plus immunotherapy. The TCR comes from a female donor with ovarian cancer. CDR3 residues: CASSIGTGVTSYEQYF. In DNA form, the CDR3 reads TGCGCCAGCAGCATCGGGACAGGGGTGACCTCCTACGAGCAGTACTTC. Combining the CDR3 with reference TRBV5-1 and TRBJ2-7 gives the whole variable domain KAGVTQTPRYLIKTRGQQVTLSCSPISGHRSVSWYQQTPGQGLQFLFEYFSETQRNKGNFPGRFSGRQFSNSRSEMNVSTLELGDSALYLCASSIGTGVTSYEQYFGPGTRLTVT.